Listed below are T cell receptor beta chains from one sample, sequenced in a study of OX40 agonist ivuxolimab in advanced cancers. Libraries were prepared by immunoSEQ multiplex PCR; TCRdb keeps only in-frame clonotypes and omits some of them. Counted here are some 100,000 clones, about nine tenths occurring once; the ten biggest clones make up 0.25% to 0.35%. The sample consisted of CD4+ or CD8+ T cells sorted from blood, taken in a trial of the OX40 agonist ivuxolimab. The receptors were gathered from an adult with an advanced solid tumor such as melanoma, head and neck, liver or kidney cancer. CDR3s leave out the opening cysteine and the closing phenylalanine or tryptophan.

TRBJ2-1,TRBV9,ASSVGGTETYNEQF
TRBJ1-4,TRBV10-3,AISESAVTGGEKLF
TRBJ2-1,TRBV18,ASSPLGVRNEQF
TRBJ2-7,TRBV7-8,ASSFPTSGTGSYEQY
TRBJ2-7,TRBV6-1,ASRTQGAPAEQY
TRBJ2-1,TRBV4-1,ASSQLDLIFNGINEQF
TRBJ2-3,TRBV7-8,ASSPRGGSSTDTQY
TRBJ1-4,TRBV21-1,ASSKGTASTNEKLF
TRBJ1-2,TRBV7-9,ASSPPPPGHFYGYT
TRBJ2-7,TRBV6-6,ASKLLWGTEYEQY
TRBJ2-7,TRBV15,ATRLGLVGEQY
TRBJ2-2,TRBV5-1,ASSFQRELGGELF
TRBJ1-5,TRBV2,ASSEAGGMAQH
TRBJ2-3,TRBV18,ASSPMNRATSTDTQY
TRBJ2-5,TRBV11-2,ASSLEAGAFLQETQY
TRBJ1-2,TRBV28,ASSFRQLVWGYT
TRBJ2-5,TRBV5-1,ASSRSTLAGEETQY
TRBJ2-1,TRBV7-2,ASSSIAGINNEQF
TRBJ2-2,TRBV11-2,ASSPSRDSGTGELF
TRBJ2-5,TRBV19,ASRVQGRETQY
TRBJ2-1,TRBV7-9,ASSLAGEGPYNEQF
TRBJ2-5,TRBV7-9,ASLLDRGETQY
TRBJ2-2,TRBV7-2,ASSLHGRAFTGELF
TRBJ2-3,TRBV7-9,ASSRQAGGLSQY
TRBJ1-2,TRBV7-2,ASSSYRGWNGGYT
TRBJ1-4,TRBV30,AWSGPGTGREKLF
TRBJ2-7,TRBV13,ASSSRHGGIGGEQY
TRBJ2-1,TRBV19,ASSIDRRGLAVNNEQF
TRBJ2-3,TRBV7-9,ASSVNILADFSDTQY
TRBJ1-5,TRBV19,ASSIRQGQPQH
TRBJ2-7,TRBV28,ASSSGTAGTSGRAGAYEQY
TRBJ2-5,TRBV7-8,ASSLGGQETQY
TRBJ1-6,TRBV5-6,ASSLDPGGNSPLH
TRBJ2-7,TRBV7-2,ASSLARDSGSFEQY
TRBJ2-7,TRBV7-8,ASTWNRGGPYEQY
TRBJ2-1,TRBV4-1,ASSQYSETPYNEQF
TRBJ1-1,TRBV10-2,ASRAQGNTEAF
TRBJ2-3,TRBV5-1,ASSLGGRTDTQY
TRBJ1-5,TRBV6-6,ASRPTGNNQPQH
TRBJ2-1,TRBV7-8,ASSPDKGEQF
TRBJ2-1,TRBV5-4,ASSPGLAGVFEQF
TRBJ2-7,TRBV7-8,ASTFGVAGGPGEQY
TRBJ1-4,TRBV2,ASSAWGARGEKLF
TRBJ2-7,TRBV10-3,AIKSPTYEQY
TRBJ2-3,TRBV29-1,SVDVGSTDTQY
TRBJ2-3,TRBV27,ASSFRLGDTQY
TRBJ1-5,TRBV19,ASNAGTYSNQPQH
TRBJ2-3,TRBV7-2,ASSLALAGADTQY
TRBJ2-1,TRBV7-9,ASIGQGRLAGRNNEQF
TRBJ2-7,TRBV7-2,ASSLGSELARAEQY
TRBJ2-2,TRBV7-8,ASSWGGGITSGELF